This T cell receptor beta chain was recovered during a study of cytomegalovirus exposure and HLA in healthy donors. Notes on the study in general: A later analysis reportedly identified an Asian-associated ancestry cluster as carrying fewer N-insertions than the approximately 620-donor mean. Earlier results showed most TCR beta V segments being productive about 90% or about 30% of the time. Later, an analysis showed that TCR beta chains associated with HLA were more clonally expanded than others that were equally common.

The PCR had 60 Vbeta and 13 Jbeta primers. Profiled with immunoSEQ multiplex PCR; TCRdb holds only in-frame clones, not every one. The sample includes hundreds of thousands of clones, 70% of them seen just once. This CDR3 comprises 15 residues. Germline CDR1 reads SGHTA; CDR2 reads FQGNSA. V lost 5 bases, J lost 5 bases, and 8 bases stayed unmatched. With respect to this clone: Its antigen is as yet unknown.

In nominal health when sampled, donors likely had unrecorded immune exposures nonetheless. The rearrangement uses TRBV7-2 and TRBJ1-5, with 8 bases that match TRBD1. This receptor was identified in a middle-aged man in good health and CMV-seropositive. The specimen was PBMCs. The CDR3 coding sequence is TGTGCCAGCAGCGGCGCCCCAGGGGGCGATCAGCCCCAGCATTTT. Protein product: CASSGAPGGDQPQHF. Based on the CDR3 plus reference TRBV7-2 and TRBJ1-5, the full variable domain is GAGVSQSPSNKVTEKGKDVELRCDPISGHTALYWYRQSLGQGLEFLIYFQGNSAPDKSGLPSDRFSAERTGGSVSTLTIQRTQQEDSAVYLCASSGAPGGDQPQHFGDGTRLSIL.